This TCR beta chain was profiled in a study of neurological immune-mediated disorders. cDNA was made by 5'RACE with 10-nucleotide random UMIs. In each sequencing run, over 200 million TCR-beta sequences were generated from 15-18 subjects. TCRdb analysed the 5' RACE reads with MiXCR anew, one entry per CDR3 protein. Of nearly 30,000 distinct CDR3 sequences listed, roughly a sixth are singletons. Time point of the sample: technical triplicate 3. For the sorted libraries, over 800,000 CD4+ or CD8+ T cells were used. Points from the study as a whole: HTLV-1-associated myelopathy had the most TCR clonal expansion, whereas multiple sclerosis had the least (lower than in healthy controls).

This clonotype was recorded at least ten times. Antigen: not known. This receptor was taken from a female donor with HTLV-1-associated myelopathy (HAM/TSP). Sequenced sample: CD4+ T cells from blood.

CDR3 bases: TGCAGTGCTAGAGGATCGGGGCAAGGGCGGAGCAATCAGCCCCAGCATTTT. Protein: CSARGSGQGRSNQPQHF. This chain uses TRBV20-1 with TRBJ1-5; D possibly corresponds to TRBD1 (5 bases). Germline V gene lookup returns CDR1 DFQATT and CDR2 SNEGSKA (reference sequence). CDR3 length: 17 residues. The ends were cut back, 1 base at V and 1 base at J, with 17 bases in the middle.